Detailed here is one T cell receptor (beta chain). Trimming took off 4 bases at V and 1 base at J, with 11 bases between the two ends. The CDR3 totals 15 residues. Germline CDR1 LNHDA, CDR2 SQIVND (reference sequence). As processed by the authors: Amplified reference gene primers provided the basis for estimating nucleated cell counts. Generated by immunoSEQ multiplex PCR, the TCRdb table keeps only in-frame clones and is missing some. The DNA gave D and trimming, while V, J and clone size come from that table. Found here are about 150,000 clones, 80% to 90% of them singletons; the top ten hold almost 10%. The source of the sample is a study of blood T cell repertoires in COVID-19. At the level of the study: From the United States, Italy and Spain came samples of acute and convalescent COVID-19. In each case, the material was cDNA or gDNA derived from T cells, B-cell-depleted T cells, or PBMCs.

The genes are TRBV19 and TRBJ1-5; D might be TRBD1 (6 bases). Input material: peripheral blood. This clonotype originated in a woman aged 50 to 60 with acute or convalescent COVID-19. The CDR3 here is CASSRGQTSNQPQHF. The CDR3 nucleotides read TGTGCCAGTAGTAGGGGGCAGACAAGCAATCAGCCCCAGCATTTT.